This entry lists 31 T cell receptor beta chains sequenced from one sample in a study of CD8 T cells in ankylosing spondylitis. TCRdb called the 5' RACE reads again in MiXCR, with one record for every CDR3 protein. The profile shows nearly 350,000 distinct CDR3 sequences, approximately 15% of them singletons. Sequenced input: blood, either unsorted or a sorted T cell fraction (not recorded which). Every receptor here comes from a male donor with ankylosing spondylitis or in good health (not recorded which).

The chain couples TRBV20-1 to TRBJ2-3; possible D gene TRBD2, 6 bases. V shed 3 bases and J shed 4 bases, with 14 bases lying between them. Germline V gives CDR1 DFQATT, CDR2 SNEGSKA (reference sequence). The CDR3 spans 14 residues. The CDR3 DNA reads TGCAGTGCTAGGCGGGGAAGCTCGTCAGATACGCAGTATTTT. Amino acid sequence: CSARRGSSSDTQYF.

This chain uses TRBV7-6 with TRBJ2-2, with 7 bases fitting TRBD1. Germline-derived CDR1 and CDR2 are SGHVS and FNYEAQ. Trimming removed 3 bases from V and 5 bases from J; junction bases left unmatched: 3. The CDR3 covers 14 residues. The CDR3, as DNA: TGTGCCAGCAGCTTGGGGACAGAAACCGGGGAGCTGTTTTTT. Its protein is CASSLGTETGELFF.

V is TRBV6-1 and J is TRBJ1-6, with unresolved D. Germline values: CDR1 MNHNS, CDR2 SASEGT. The CDR3 totals 19 residues. V lost 6 bases, J lost 5 bases, and 26 bases lay in between. The CDR3 sequence is CASSPTQRRPGRDNSPLHF. The CDR3 coding sequence is TGTGCCAGCAGCCCAACCCAGCGAAGGCCGGGCAGAGATAATTCACCCCTCCACTTT.

This clonotype was observed a few times. The chain joins TRBV12-3 or TRBV12-4 to TRBJ2-3; D gene unclear. V gave up 6 bases and J gave up 2 bases, with 12 bases separating them. The CDR3 extends over 14 amino acids. The CDR3 here is CASSRLADTDTQYF. The CDR3 region has the DNA TGTGCCAGCAGCCGACTGGCAGACACAGATACGCAGTATTTT.

This chain connects TRBV2 to TRBJ2-2; 9 nucleotides match TRBD2. The CDR3 has 14 amino acids. Germline assignment: CDR1 SNHLY and CDR2 FYNNEI. V was pared by 3 bases and J by 6 bases, with 2 bases of the junction left unmatched. The CDR3 sequence is CASSERTSAGELFF. CDR3 DNA: TGTGCCAGCAGTGAGAGGACTAGCGCCGGGGAGCTGTTTTTT.

In its sample, this clonotype was seen a few times. This chain uses TRBV20-1 with TRBJ2-5; the D call may be TRBD1 or TRBD2 (5 bases each). In germline, CDR1 is DFQATT, CDR2 SNEGSKA (reference sequence). V was clipped by 5 bases and J by 7 bases, with 20 bases between them. This CDR3 has 14 amino acids. The CDR3 DNA reads as TGCAGTGCTCGCATTACAGGAGTACTAGGGACCCAGTACTTC. Translation gives CSARITGVLGTQYF.

J is TRBJ1-2 and V is TRBV5-1; D ambiguous. The V end lost 2 bases, the J end lost 2 bases, and 10 bases lay between the germline ends. CDR1 SGHRS and CDR2 YFSETQ come from the germline V gene. CDR3 length: 14 amino acids. Here the CDR3 reads CASSFGGRNYGYTF. In nucleotides, the CDR3 is TGCGCCAGCAGCTTCGGCGGGAGGAACTATGGCTACACCTTC. The full variable domain, rest sourced from reference TRBV5-1 and TRBJ1-2, is KAGVTQTPRYLIKTRGQQVTLSCSPISGHRSVSWYQQTPGQGLQFLFEYFSETQRNKGNFPGRFSGRQFSNSRSEMNVSTLELGDSALYLCASSFGGRNYGYTFGSGTRLTVV.

This chain joins TRBV12-3 or TRBV12-4 and TRBJ1-2, with D possibly TRBD1 on 5 matching bases. Between the trimmed V and J ends, which lost 0 bases and 4 bases, there was a span of 12 bases. CDR3 length equals 15 residues. As DNA, the CDR3 is TGTGCCAGCAGTTTAGCGGGGCGATTGAGCTATGGCTACACCTTC. This codes for CASSLAGRLSYGYTF.

This clonotype came up a few times. The chain carries TRBV12-3 or TRBV12-4 and TRBJ1-1; the D gene is possibly TRBD1 (5 bases). V dropped 2 bases and J dropped 6 bases, with 22 bases sitting between them. The CDR3 spans 17 residues. The CDR3 DNA follows: TGTGCCAGCAGTTTAACAAGGCATAGGCAGGGAAGGGCTGAAGCTTTCTTT. Translation: CASSLTRHRQGRAEAFF.

V and J are TRBV10-2 and TRBJ2-3, with 15 bases aligning to TRBD2. The germline V gene encodes CDR1 WSHSY and CDR2 SAAADI. This CDR3 spans 18 amino acids. V lost 0 bases and J lost 1; bases outside the gene matches: 2. CDR3 region: CASSESRTSGGGTDTQYF. The CDR3 coding sequence is TGCGCCAGCAGTGAGTCGAGGACTAGCGGGGGGGGCACAGATACGCAGTATTTT.

Only a few counts were recorded for this clonotype. The rearrangement joins TRBV29-1 to TRBJ2-7, with TRBD2 matching 12 bases. The CDR3 contains 12 residues. Germline loops: CDR1 SQVTM, CDR2 ANQGSEA. V lost 7 bases, J lost 6 bases, and 4 bases stayed unmatched. CDR3 nucleotides: TGCAGCGCGACTAGCGGGAGAGGCGAGCAGTACTTC. Amino acid sequence: CSATSGRGEQYF.

The chain employs TRBV5-1 and TRBJ1-4; the D is unclear. Germline-derived CDR1 and CDR2 are SGHRS and YFSETQ. The V end lost 4 bases, the J end lost 7 bases, and 17 bases lay between the germline ends. The CDR3 loop spans 15 amino acids. This chain's CDR3 is CASSPTQRSGEKLFF. The DNA of the CDR3 is TGCGCCAGCAGCCCAACTCAGCGATCGGGTGAAAAACTGTTTTTT.

This clonotype was recorded a few times. This chain connects TRBV5-1 to TRBJ1-2; D may be TRBD1 (6 bases). Between the trimmed V and J ends, which lost 2 bases and 8 bases, there was a span of 16 bases. The CDR3 has 14 amino acids. The germline V gene has CDR1 SGHRS and CDR2 YFSETQ. CDR3 amino acids: CASSLQGPGGGYTF. The CDR3 DNA reads TGCGCCAGCAGCTTACAGGGCCCTGGAGGGGGCTACACCTTC.

This clonotype was seen only a few times. The chain links TRBV12-3 or TRBV12-4 to TRBJ1-1; D is undetermined. This CDR3 is 14 amino acids long. Trimming pared 4 bases from V and 4 bases from J, leaving 13 bases between. CDR3 in amino acids: CASSSGPVGTEAFF. CDR3 DNA: TGTGCCAGCAGTTCCGGACCTGTGGGCACTGAAGCTTTCTTT.

This clonotype came up a few times. The chain employs TRBV5-1 and TRBJ2-2; 10 bases fit TRBD2. V dropped 4 bases and J dropped 4; count of bases not matched to a gene: 4. Germline V gene sequence: CDR1 SGHRS, CDR2 YFSETQ. This CDR3 spans 15 amino acids. The CDR3 here is CASSRTSGITGELFF. The CDR3 DNA is TGCGCCAGCAGCCGGACTAGCGGAATCACCGGGGAGCTGTTTTTT.

This clonotype occurred many times. This chain links TRBV5-1 with TRBJ1-1, with D maybe TRBD1 (5 bases). CDR3 length: 13 residues. Trimming stripped 4 bases from V and 3 bases from J, with 10 bases between. From germline, CDR1 is SGHRS and CDR2 YFSETQ. CDR3 sequence: CASSPQTDTEAFF. The CDR3 DNA follows: TGCGCCAGCAGCCCCCAGACAGACACTGAAGCTTTCTTT.

CDR3 residues: CASSPHSGSADTGELFF. The DNA of the CDR3 is TGCGCCAGCAGCCCCCATAGCGGGAGCGCAGACACCGGGGAGCTGTTTTTT. The chain carries TRBV5-1 and TRBJ2-2, with 9 bases fitting TRBD2. This CDR3 comprises 17 residues. Germline values: CDR1 SGHRS, CDR2 YFSETQ. V was pared by 4 bases and J by 3 bases, with 10 bases of the junction left unmatched. Full variable domain (rest looked up from reference TRBV5-1 and TRBJ2-2): KAGVTQTPRYLIKTRGQQVTLSCSPISGHRSVSWYQQTPGQGLQFLFEYFSETQRNKGNFPGRFSGRQFSNSRSEMNVSTLELGDSALYLCASSPHSGSADTGELFFGEGSRLTVL.

The chain is built from TRBV5-5 and TRBJ2-2; D not certain. The CDR3 totals 16 residues. Germline V gene sequence: CDR1 SGHKS, CDR2 YYEKEE (reference sequence). V was shortened by 0 bases and J by 5 bases, with 14 bases between the two germline ends. The CDR3 DNA reads TGTGCCAGCAGCTTGGGGCAGCAGCGTTTGACCGGGGAGCTGTTTTTT. This encodes CASSLGQQRLTGELFF.

This clonotype was observed a handful of times. This chain uses TRBV20-1 with TRBJ1-2; TRBD1 aligns across 7 bases. V dropped 6 bases and J dropped 2; count of bases not matched to a gene: 6. This CDR3 spans 13 amino acids. Germline V gene sequence: CDR1 DFQATT, CDR2 SNEGSKA (reference sequence). CDR3 amino acids: CSATGQANYGYTF. CDR3 in DNA: TGCAGTGCAACCGGACAGGCCAACTATGGCTACACCTTC.

The chain carries TRBV20-1 and TRBJ2-3; possible D gene TRBD2, 6 bases. V lost 4 bases and J 6 bases, leaving 14 bases between the germline ends. CDR3 size: 13 residues. Germline V CDR1 and CDR2: DFQATT, SNEGSKA (reference sequence). CDR3 in DNA: TGCAGTGCTAAGGGGTGGAGGGCGGATACGCAGTATTTT. It encodes CSAKGWRADTQYF.

The CDR3 DNA reads TGTGCCAGGGACGCCGGGGAGCTGTTTTTT. This translates into CARDAGELFF. This sequence joins TRBV6-4 and TRBJ2-2; D uncertain. CDR3 size: 10 residues. Per germline, CDR1 MRHNA and CDR2 SNTAGT. The V gene lost 9 bases and the J gene lost 6 bases, with 5 bases spanning the gap.

In the case of this clonotype: Germline is not matched at one junction end, which may reflect a read error. The rearrangement uses TRBV25-1 and TRBJ2-2, with 10 bases fitting TRBD1. The CDR3 has 16 residues. Germline V lookup: CDR1 MGHDK, CDR2 SYGVNS. The CDR3 spells CPSSESDRGPTGKLFF. The CDR3 DNA reads TGTCCCAGCAGTGAATCAGACAGGGGGCCCACCGGGAAGCTGTTTTTT. The variable domain in full, with the rest retrieved from reference TRBV25-1 and TRBJ2-2, is EADIYQTPRYLVIGTGKKITLECSQTMGHDKMYWYQQDPGMELHLIHYSYGVNSTEKGDLSSESTVSRIRTEHFPLTLESARPSHTSQYLCPSSESDRGPTGKLFFGEGSRLTVL.

The chain uses TRBV10-3 and TRBJ2-1; D gene unclear. This CDR3 is 16 amino acids long. Germline V CDR1 and CDR2: ENHRY, SYGVKD. With 4 bases removed from V and 0 bases from J, the gap between germline ends came to 13 bases. CDR3 sequence reads: CAISASTGSSYNEQFF. DNA of the CDR3: TGTGCCATCAGTGCCTCGACTGGAAGCTCCTACAATGAGCAGTTCTTC.

A few counts support this clonotype. The chain uses TRBV30 and TRBJ2-3; D tentatively reads TRBD1 or TRBD2 (5 bases each). CDR3 length equals 16 residues. V dropped 5 bases and J dropped 0 bases, with 18 bases sitting between them. Germline V gene data show CDR1 as GTSNPN and CDR2 as SVGIG (reference sequence). CDR3 region: CAWHHPGTPSTDTQYF. The CDR3, as DNA: TGTGCCTGGCACCATCCCGGGACCCCTAGCACAGATACGCAGTATTTT. The full variable domain, with the rest looked up from reference TRBV30 and TRBJ2-3, is SQTIHQWPATLVQPVGSPLSLECTVEGTSNPNLYWYRQAAGRGLQLLFYSVGIGQISSEVPQNLSASRPQDRQFILSSKKLLLSDSGFYLCAWHHPGTPSTDTQYFGPGTRLTVL.

The CDR3 nucleotides are TGTGCCAGCAGTGGACTAGCGGGAAGAAGCGTTTCAAATGAGCAGTTCTTC. The encoded protein is CASSGLAGRSVSNEQFF. The rearrangement joins TRBV12-3 or TRBV12-4 to TRBJ2-1; 12 bases are a match to TRBD2. The CDR3 runs to 17 residues. The J segment lost 7 bases and the V segment lost 5 bases, leaving 12 bases of the junction unmatched.

This clonotype was counted between two and nine times. This sequence joins TRBV7-9 and TRBJ2-1, with D possibly being TRBD1 (6 bases). The germline gives CDR1 SEHNR, CDR2 FQNEAQ (reference sequence). V gave up 5 bases and J gave up 1 base, with 12 bases separating them. This CDR3 region has 15 residues. In nucleotides, the CDR3 is TGTGCCAGCAGCCGGGTCCAGGGGTCCTACAATGAGCAGTTCTTC. It yields the protein CASSRVQGSYNEQFF.

This clonotype was seen ten or more times. The V gene is TRBV2, the J gene TRBJ1-2; D not certain. The germline V gene has CDR1 SNHLY and CDR2 FYNNEI. V lost 6 bases, J lost 5 bases, and 4 bases lay in between. This CDR3 spans 10 amino acids. In nucleotides, the CDR3 is TGTGCCAGCAGGGGGTATGGCTACACCTTC. Its protein product is CASRGYGYTF.

The chain recombines TRBV5-1 with TRBJ2-5; 7 bases are shared with TRBD2. The trim removed 0 bases at V and 4 bases at J, leaving 12 bases unmatched. The CDR3 is 17 residues long. The germline V gene encodes CDR1 SGHRS and CDR2 YFSETQ. CDR3 amino acids: CASSLGAGRPDRETQYF. The CDR3 DNA reads TGCGCCAGCAGCTTGGGAGCGGGACGACCGGATAGAGAGACCCAGTACTTC.

This rearrangement joins TRBV11-2 to TRBJ2-1, with 11 positions matching TRBD2. The trim removed 4 bases at V and 2 bases at J, leaving 4 bases unmatched. The germline V gene has CDR1 SGHAT and CDR2 FQNNGV. The CDR3 length is 16 residues. CDR3 bases: TGTGCCAGCAGCTCCCCTAGCGGGGGGACCTACAATGAGCAGTTCTTC. Translated: CASSSPSGGTYNEQFF. Looking up the rest from reference TRBV11-2 and TRBJ2-1 gives the full variable domain: EAGVAQSPRYKIIEKRQSVAFWCNPISGHATLYWYQQILGQGPKLLIQFQNNGVVDDSQLPKDRFSAERLKGVDSTLKIQPAKLEDSAVYLCASSSPSGGTYNEQFFGPGTRLTVL.

The genes are TRBV29-1 and TRBJ2-1, with D tentatively TRBD1 (6 bases). The CDR3 totals 13 residues. CDR1 and CDR2 from the germline V gene are SQVTM and ANQGSEA. Trimming pared 7 bases from V and 4 bases from J, leaving 14 bases between. CDR3 sequence: CSARQETYNEQFF. DNA for the CDR3: TGCAGCGCCCGACAGGAGACATACAATGAGCAGTTCTTC.

This clonotype was recorded only once. This chain links TRBV20-1 with TRBJ2-7; 11 bases match TRBD2. This CDR3 region has 13 residues. Per the germline V gene, CDR1 is DFQATT and CDR2 is SNEGSKA (reference sequence). Trimming took 5 bases from V and 2 from J; bases not matched to a gene: 2. CDR3: CSAAGLAAYEQYF. CDR3 bases: TGCAGTGCTGCGGGACTAGCGGCCTACGAGCAGTACTTC.